This T cell receptor (beta chain) was observed in a study of blood T cell repertoires in COVID-19. Sequencing was performed with immunoSEQ multiplex PCR; in TCRdb, only in-frame clones are kept and a portion is missing. Of about 300,000 clones listed, about nine tenths were seen once; the top ten hold 3.5% to 5%. The CDR3 is made up of 12 amino acids. Germline V CDR1 and CDR2: SNHLY, FYNNEI. Trimming removed 5 bases from V and 13 bases from J; junction bases left unmatched: 8. The sample taken for sequencing was PBMCs or T cells enriched from blood (not recorded which). The receptor was isolated from a man between 25 and 39 years old who had recovered from COVID-19. The V and J genes are TRBV2 and TRBJ1-5; 7 nucleotides match TRBD1. The CDR3 DNA sequence: TGTGCCAGCAGTCTACAGGGGCCCGGACAGCATTTT. Protein: CASSLQGPGQHF. The whole variable domain, remainder taken from reference TRBV2 and TRBJ1-5, is EPEVTQTPSHQVTQMGQEVILRCVPISNHLYFYWYRQILGQKVEFLVSFYNNEISEKSEIFDDQFSVERPDGSNFTLKIRSTKLEDSAMYFCASSLQGPGQHFGDGTRLSIL.